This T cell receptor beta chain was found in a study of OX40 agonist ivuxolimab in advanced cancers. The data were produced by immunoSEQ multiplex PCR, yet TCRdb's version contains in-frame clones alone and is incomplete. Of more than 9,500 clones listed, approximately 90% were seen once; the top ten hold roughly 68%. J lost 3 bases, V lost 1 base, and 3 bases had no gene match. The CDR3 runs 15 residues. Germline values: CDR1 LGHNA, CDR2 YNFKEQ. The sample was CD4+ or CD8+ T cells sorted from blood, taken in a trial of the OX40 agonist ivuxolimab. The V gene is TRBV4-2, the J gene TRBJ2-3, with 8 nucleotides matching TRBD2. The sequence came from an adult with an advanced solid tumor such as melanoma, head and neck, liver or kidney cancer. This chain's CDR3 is CASSQAGGPTDTQYF. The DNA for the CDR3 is TGTGCCAGCAGCCAAGCGGGGGGGCCGACAGATACGCAGTATTTT.